Presented here are 32 T cell receptor beta chains from one specimen sequenced in a study of vaccination and CD4 T cells after COVID-19. Indicated time point: late sampling 161 to 241 days after vaccination in three convalescent patients. TCRdb re-analysed the PCR reads in MiXCR, keeping a single row per CDR3 protein. The sample yields about 29,000 distinct CDR3 sequences, around 49% seen once. Sequenced material: CD4+ T cells from blood, taken about 7 months after SARS-CoV-2 vaccination. The source is a human donor who had recovered from COVID-19.

The chain combines TRBV10-3 with TRBJ1-6; D unclear. The CDR3 contains 14 residues. Germline V gene sequence: CDR1 ENHRY, CDR2 SYGVKD. Trimming cost V 0 bases and J 10 bases, with 10 bases left between them. The CDR3 loop is CAISESGMQSPLHF. CDR3 DNA: TGTGCCATCAGTGAGTCTGGTATGCAGTCACCCCTCCACTTT.

The chain links TRBV20-1 to TRBJ2-3; possible D gene TRBD2, 5 bases. The CDR3 consists of 14 residues. Per germline, CDR1 DFQATT and CDR2 SNEGSKA (reference sequence). V was cut by 3 bases and J by 4 bases, with 14 bases left in between. The CDR3 spells CSARAAERADTQYF. The CDR3 nucleotides read TGCAGTGCTAGGGCCGCCGAGAGGGCAGATACGCAGTATTTT.

The chain couples TRBV28 to TRBJ1-2, with TRBD1 as a possible D gene (5 bases). The CDR3 sequence is 17 residues long. The germline V gene encodes CDR1 MDHEN and CDR2 SYDVKM. V lost 7 bases and J 1 base, leaving 22 bases between the germline ends. In DNA, the CDR3 is TGTGCCAGCACCCGCCGGGACGGAGGATCTTTTAACTATGGCTACACCTTC. Translating gives CASTRRDGGSFNYGYTF.

This sequence joins TRBV7-9 and TRBJ2-7, with 8 positions matching TRBD2. The germline V gene encodes CDR1 SEHNR and CDR2 FQNEAQ (reference sequence). This CDR3 is 14 amino acids long. Trimming cost V 4 bases and J 3 bases; bases outside gene matches: 5. The CDR3 reads CASSSGLAIYEQYF. In nucleotides, the CDR3 is TGTGCCAGCAGCTCCGGACTAGCTATCTACGAGCAGTACTTC.

This chain links TRBV19 with TRBJ2-1; TRBD1 or TRBD2 may be the D gene (5 bases each). The CDR3 is made up of 11 amino acids. V was shortened by 5 bases and J by 8 bases, with 7 bases between the two germline ends. Germline-derived CDR1 and CDR2 are LNHDA and SQIVND (reference sequence). In DNA form, the CDR3 reads TGTGCCAGTAGTTTGGGGGATGAGCAGTTCTTC. Its protein is CASSLGDEQFF.

This rearrangement joins TRBV28 to TRBJ1-5; D remains ambiguous. The CDR3 has 15 residues. V was trimmed by 2 bases and J by 2 bases, leaving 10 bases between them. Germline V gene sequence: CDR1 MDHEN, CDR2 SYDVKM. CDR3 nucleotide sequence: TGTGCCAGCAGTTTAGAGGCAGTAGGCAATCAGCCCCAGCATTTT. Encoded protein: CASSLEAVGNQPQHF. The variable domain in full, with the rest retrieved from reference TRBV28 and TRBJ1-5, is DVKVTQSSRYLVKRTGEKVFLECVQDMDHENMFWYRQDPGLGLRLIYFSYDVKMKEKGDIPEGYSVSREKKERFSLILESASTNQTSMYLCASSLEAVGNQPQHFGDGTRLSIL.

The chain couples TRBV7-6 to TRBJ2-5; weak D call: TRBD1 (6 bases). With 1 base removed from V and 6 bases from J, the gap between germline ends came to 21 bases. The germline V gene encodes CDR1 SGHVS and CDR2 FNYEAQ. This CDR3 is 17 amino acids long. In DNA, the CDR3 is TGTGCCAGCAGCTTAGGTGGGGCGTCAGGGGTTTTGAAGACCCAGTACTTC. Encoded protein: CASSLGGASGVLKTQYF.

This clonotype was detected a few times. The chain employs TRBV20-1 and TRBJ1-5; TRBD1 matches 7 bases. Germline V gene data show CDR1 as DFQATT and CDR2 as SNEGSKA (reference sequence). After removal of 4 bases from V and 3 bases from J, the junction contained 12 bases not matched to a gene. The CDR3 covers 16 residues. For the CDR3, the DNA is TGCAGTGCTACTATAAACCGGGACAGTGACAATCAGCCCCAGCATTTT. Translated: CSATINRDSDNQPQHF.

This clonotype was counted once. This sequence joins TRBV28 and TRBJ2-2; D ambiguous. This CDR3 is 13 amino acids long. Looked up from germline, CDR1 is MDHEN and CDR2 is SYDVKM. Trimming removed 4 bases at V and 4 bases at J, with 7 bases between. Here the CDR3 reads CASSSGSTGELFF. CDR3 DNA sequence: TGTGCCAGCAGTTCCGGTAGCACCGGGGAGCTGTTTTTT. The full variable domain, with the rest looked up from reference TRBV28 and TRBJ2-2, is DVKVTQSSRYLVKRTGEKVFLECVQDMDHENMFWYRQDPGLGLRLIYFSYDVKMKEKGDIPEGYSVSREKKERFSLILESASTNQTSMYLCASSSGSTGELFFGEGSRLTVL.

With respect to this clonotype: The junction departs from germline at one end; a sequencing error may be responsible. CDR3 in amino acids: CASSSRQGYTSPLHF. For the CDR3, the DNA is TGTGCCAGCAGCTCAAGACAGGGTTATACTTCACCCCTCCACTTT. The V gene is TRBV7-6, the J gene TRBJ1-6; the match to TRBD1 covers 7 bases. The CDR3 is made up of 15 amino acids. Germline CDR1 SGHVS, CDR2 FNYEAQ.

This chain joins TRBV28 and TRBJ2-1, with TRBD2 as a possible D gene (6 bases). With 6 bases removed from V and 6 bases from J, the gap between germline ends came to 27 bases. The CDR3 totals 18 residues. Germline V lookup: CDR1 MDHEN, CDR2 SYDVKM. CDR3 DNA sequence: TGTGCCAGCAGGGGTAGAATAGCGGCCCCGGACCCCTCCAATGAGCAGTTCTTC. The encoded protein is CASRGRIAAPDPSNEQFF.

The gene calls are TRBV6-1 and TRBJ1-6, with TRBD1 matching over 8 bases. CDR3 length: 16 amino acids. V dropped 6 bases and J dropped 3; count of bases not matched to a gene: 7. Germline V CDR1 and CDR2: MNHNS, SASEGT. Written as DNA, the CDR3 is TGTGCCAGCAGGTCCGGGACAGGCCTCTATAATTCACCCCTCCACTTT. Translated, it gives CASRSGTGLYNSPLHF.

The CDR3 loop reads CASTPRLAENEQFF. The CDR3 coding sequence is TGTGCCAGCACCCCCCGACTAGCGGAAAATGAGCAGTTCTTC. This chain connects TRBV11-1 to TRBJ2-1; TRBD2 aligns across 9 bases. V trimming: 7 bases; J trimming: 7 bases; junction bases outside the gene matches: 8. Germline assignment: CDR1 SGHAT and CDR2 FQDESV (reference sequence). The CDR3 has 14 amino acids.

This chain links TRBV20-1 with TRBJ2-7; 9 bases align to TRBD1. This CDR3 spans 16 amino acids. Germline V CDR1 and CDR2: DFQATT, SNEGSKA (reference sequence). Losses at the gene ends were 3 bases for V and 4 bases for J; bases not matched to a gene: 13. CDR3 residues: CSASVAAGQGEYEQYF. CDR3 sequence (DNA): TGCAGTGCTAGCGTAGCAGCGGGACAGGGAGAATACGAGCAGTACTTC.

The J gene is TRBJ2-1, the V gene TRBV6-1; D assignment may be TRBD1 or TRBD2 (5 bases each). The CDR3 contains 14 residues. V dropped 6 bases and J dropped 7 bases, with 16 bases sitting between them. Per the germline V gene, CDR1 is MNHNS and CDR2 is SASEGT. As DNA, the CDR3 is TGTGCCAGCAGCTGGGACCAGTTTGGGAATGAGCAGTTCTTC. Amino acid sequence: CASSWDQFGNEQFF.

J is TRBJ1-4 and V is TRBV6-1, with a tentative D call TRBD1 (6 bases). CDR1 and CDR2 (germline): MNHNS, SASEGT. Trimming stripped 6 bases from V and 3 bases from J, with 14 bases between. This CDR3 contains 15 residues. CDR3 loop: CASSNRVEANEKLFF. The CDR3 nucleotides are TGTGCCAGCAGCAACAGGGTCGAGGCTAATGAAAAACTGTTTTTT.

This clonotype was counted only a few times. The V call is TRBV20-1, the J call TRBJ1-5; D not resolved. Per germline, CDR1 DFQATT and CDR2 SNEGSKA (reference sequence). Trimming shortened V by 3 bases and J by 0 bases, and 9 bases separated the two germline ends. The CDR3 runs 14 residues. Here the CDR3 reads CSARGPYSNQPQHF. In DNA, the CDR3 is TGCAGTGCTAGGGGCCCGTATAGCAATCAGCCCCAGCATTTT.

This clonotype came up a few times. This chain joins TRBV21-1 and TRBJ2-1; the table gives TRBD2 as D, unverified against the DNA. TRBV21-1 is annotated as a pseudogene. The CDR3 has 16 residues. The CDR3 region is CASSKALASGSYEQFF. In DNA, the CDR3 is TGTGCCAGCAGCAAAGCGTTGGCTAGCGGGAGCTATGAGCAGTTCTTC.

The rearrangement links TRBV6-2 or TRBV6-3 to TRBJ2-1, with D possibly TRBD1 on 6 matching bases. The germline V gene has CDR1 MNHEY and CDR2 SVGEGT. Trimming shortened V by 5 bases and J by 8 bases, and 22 bases separated the two germline ends. The CDR3 sequence is 16 residues long. CDR3: CASSQNGERDIDEQFF. In DNA form, the CDR3 reads TGTGCCAGCAGTCAGAATGGGGAAAGGGACATCGATGAGCAGTTCTTC.

The rearrangement uses TRBV6-5 and TRBJ1-5; D not resolved. The ends were cut back, 0 bases at V and 6 bases at J, with 6 bases in the middle. Germline values: CDR1 MNHEY, CDR2 SVGAGI. This CDR3 contains 13 residues. CDR3 amino acids: CASSYSRVQPQHF. CDR3 nucleotide sequence: TGTGCCAGCAGTTACTCGAGGGTTCAGCCCCAGCATTTT.

The V call is TRBV11-2, the J call TRBJ2-7; 9 positions agree with TRBD1. Germline CDR1 is SGHAT and CDR2 is FQNNGV. Germline trimming cut 6 bases from V and 1 base from J; bases unmatched to any gene: 7. The CDR3 sequence is 15 residues long. The DNA for the CDR3 is TGTGCCAGCAGACGACCGGGACAGGGTTCCTACGAGCAGTACTTC. Amino acid sequence: CASRRPGQGSYEQYF. The variable domain in full, completed from reference TRBV11-2 and TRBJ2-7, reads EAGVAQSPRYKIIEKRQSVAFWCNPISGHATLYWYQQILGQGPKLLIQFQNNGVVDDSQLPKDRFSAERLKGVDSTLKIQPAKLEDSAVYLCASRRPGQGSYEQYFGPGTRLTVT.

V gene TRBV28 combines with J gene TRBJ2-5; 7 bases agree with TRBD1. The germline V gene encodes CDR1 MDHEN and CDR2 SYDVKM. The CDR3 is 14 amino acids. V trimming: 5 bases; J trimming: 4 bases; junction bases outside the gene matches: 7. The CDR3 protein is CASSTYRGAETQYF. The CDR3 nucleotides read TGTGCCAGCAGTACTTACAGGGGAGCAGAGACCCAGTACTTC.

This clonotype was observed a handful of times. V gene TRBV7-9 combines with J gene TRBJ1-2, with a possible D match to TRBD1 (6 bases). V gave up 2 bases and J gave up 6 bases, with 16 bases separating them. CDR3 length: 15 amino acids. Germline V CDR1 and CDR2: SEHNR, FQNEAQ (reference sequence). The CDR3 nucleotides read TGTGCCAGCAGCTTAAACAGGGATCTGCGAGATGGCTACACCTTC. This codes for CASSLNRDLRDGYTF.

The chain has TRBV2 and TRBJ2-2; 13 nucleotides line up with TRBD2. Trimming at V came to 6 bases and at J to 7 bases, leaving 5 bases not matched to a gene. The CDR3 loop spans 15 amino acids. Germline lookup yields CDR1 SNHLY and CDR2 FYNNEI. The CDR3 region is CASRKLAGGDGELFF. Here the CDR3 DNA reads TGTGCCAGCAGGAAACTAGCGGGAGGGGACGGGGAGCTGTTTTTT.

The rearrangement uses TRBV28 and TRBJ2-1, with D possibly called TRBD1 or TRBD2 (5 bases each). Trimming removed 3 bases from V and 6 bases from J, with 18 bases in between. The V gene's germline CDR1 is MDHEN and CDR2 SYDVKM. This CDR3 comprises 16 residues. The CDR3 spells CASSFEGLEPINEQFF. The CDR3 nucleotides are TGTGCCAGCAGTTTTGAGGGGCTTGAACCAATCAATGAGCAGTTCTTC.

V and J are TRBV7-8 and TRBJ2-7; TRBD1 matches at 7 bases. Germline V gene sequence: CDR1 SGHVS, CDR2 FQNEAQ. The CDR3 is 15 residues long. V was pared by 4 bases and J by 4 bases, with 10 bases of the junction left unmatched. The CDR3 DNA is TGTGCCAGCAGCTATAGGGGGACAGAGGGGTACGAGCAGTACTTC. Protein sequence: CASSYRGTEGYEQYF.

In its sample, this clonotype was seen a few times. The rearrangement uses TRBV7-8 and TRBJ2-5, with D possibly TRBD1 on 6 matching bases. Germline values: CDR1 SGHVS, CDR2 FQNEAQ. With 4 bases removed from V and 5 bases from J, the gap between germline ends came to 14 bases. The CDR3 is 14 amino acids. The DNA for the CDR3 is TGTGCCAGCAGCTCAAGCAGGGGTTCGGAGACCCAGTACTTC. It is translated as CASSSSRGSETQYF. Full variable domain (remainder filled in from reference TRBV7-8 and TRBJ2-5): GAGVSQSPRYKVAKRGQDVALRCDPISGHVSLFWYQQALGQGPEFLTYFQNEAQLDKSGLPSDRFFAERPEGSVSTLKIQRTQQEDSAVYLCASSSSRGSETQYFGPGTRLLVL.

This sequence joins TRBV24-1 and TRBJ2-4; the match to TRBD2 covers 12 bases. CDR1 KGHDR and CDR2 SFDVKD come from the germline V gene. Germline trimming cut 4 bases from V and 8 bases from J; bases unmatched to any gene: 2. The CDR3 is 14 residues long. CDR3 DNA sequence: TGTGCCACCAGTGAATCTAGCGGGGGGGACATTCAGTACTTC. Protein: CATSESSGGDIQYF.

V and J are TRBV7-2 and TRBJ2-7, with D uncertain. The CDR3 runs 11 residues. CDR1 and CDR2 from the germline V gene are SGHTA and FQGNSA. V was clipped by 5 bases and J by 3 bases, with 5 bases between them. The CDR3 is CASSHYYEQYF. Here the CDR3 DNA reads TGTGCCAGCAGCCACTACTACGAGCAGTACTTC.

This clonotype turned up a few times. This CDR3 is CATLDPGQAYQETQYF. The CDR3 DNA sequence: TGTGCCACCCTTGACCCGGGACAGGCATACCAAGAGACCCAGTACTTC. The chain joins TRBV24-1 to TRBJ2-5; TRBD1 matches at 8 bases. V shed 9 bases, J shed 0 bases, and the junction held 11 bases outside the gene matches. CDR1 and CDR2 from the germline V gene are KGHDR and SFDVKD. The CDR3 consists of 16 residues.

This clonotype turned up a few times. The chain joins TRBV28 to TRBJ2-3, with 8 bases matching TRBD1. V trimming: 8 bases; J trimming: 6 bases; junction bases outside the gene matches: 7. CDR3 size: 13 residues. The germline V gene has CDR1 MDHEN and CDR2 SYDVKM. CDR3 DNA sequence: TGTGCCAGCTGGGACAGGATGATTGATACGCAGTATTTT. This sequence encodes CASWDRMIDTQYF.

This clonotype occurred once. The chain has TRBV10-3 and TRBJ2-1, with 16 bases aligning to TRBD2. Germline CDR1 reads ENHRY; CDR2 reads SYGVKD. CDR3 length equals 22 residues. V was pared by 3 bases and J by 0 bases, with 14 bases of the junction left unmatched. In DNA form, the CDR3 reads TGTGCCATCAGTGACTCCTTCGATCCGGGACTAGCGGGAGGGCTCTCCTACAATGAGCAGTTCTTC. It specifies CAISDSFDPGLAGGLSYNEQFF.